This TCR beta chain derives from a study of T-cell memory formation after mild COVID-19. The germline gives CDR1 SGHTA, CDR2 FQGTGA. V was clipped by 4 bases and J by 6 bases, with 16 bases between them. This CDR3 has 14 residues. TCRdb reprocessed the 5' RACE reads with MiXCR, giving one entry per CDR3 protein. The data show 300,000 to 400,000 distinct CDR3 sequences, with roughly 15% seen just once and about 24% held by the top ten. There are a few counts of this clonotype. Its target is unknown. General observations from the study: Second-wave clones that peaked on day 37 lacked confirmed SARS-CoV-2 specificity.

This TCR derives from a man between 18 and 29 years old who had mild COVID-19 (a few samples of this study predate the infection). Cell type and time point are not known. Sequenced: PBMCs or a T cell subset sorted from them (not recorded which). The chain has TRBV7-3 and TRBJ2-7; D may match TRBD1 or TRBD2 (7 bases each). This CDR3 reads CASSSSAGGVEQYF. The CDR3 bases are TGTGCCAGCAGCTCGTCTGCAGGGGGGGTCGAGCAGTACTTC. The full variable domain, with the rest looked up from reference TRBV7-3 and TRBJ2-7, is GAGVSQTPSNKVTEKGKYVELRCDPISGHTALYWYRQSLGQGPEFLIYFQGTGAADDSGLPNDRFFAVRPEGSVSTLKIQRTERGDSAVYLCASSSSAGGVEQYFGPGTRLTVT.